This T cell receptor (beta chain) was captured by sequencing in a study of T cell changes during pregnancy in multiple sclerosis. This table comes from immunoSEQ multiplex PCR, and its TCRdb copy is limited to in-frame clones, with some not included. The sample has tens of thousands of clones, 96% seen once; the top ten hold 2% to 2.5%. The V gene lost 4 bases and the J gene lost 2 bases, with 18 bases spanning the gap. Germline lookup yields CDR1 SQVTM and CDR2 ANQGSEA. There are 16 residues in the CDR3. The chain combines TRBV29-1 with TRBJ2-1, with TRBD2 as a possible D gene (7 bases). This clonotype originated in a female donor with multiple sclerosis, enrolled in a pregnancy study. This specimen consisted of CD8+ T cells from peripheral blood mononuclear cells, obtained after pregnancy. The CDR3 loop is CSVGGASGQTYNEQFF. CDR3 nucleotide sequence: TGCAGCGTTGGGGGGGCTAGCGGACAAACCTACAATGAGCAGTTCTTC.